This T cell receptor beta chain was captured by sequencing in a study of T cell repertoires in cytomegalovirus infection. Study overall: The study used recently identified HLA-C-restricted and well-studied HLA-B-restricted CMV epitopes. From public TCR beta signatures came an indication of both CMV infection and matching HLA type.

This clonotype showed up many times. The antigen remains unidentified. Germline V gene lookup returns CDR1 SGHTA and CDR2 FQGNSA. This CDR3 is 16 amino acids long. Trimming cost V 5 bases and J 8 bases; bases outside gene matches: 15. TCRdb fed the reads into MiXCR, producing one record per CDR3 protein. Here the sample spans a few hundred thousand distinct CDR3 sequences, about 39% being singletons. Regarding the study as a whole: Carriers of CMV and the relevant HLA type were discriminated by public TCR beta frequency.

This sequence was found in a human donor in good health (CMV status not recorded). Some clones in this sample may be carry-over from other donors' samples. The sample in question was cultured PBMCs, obtained from culture after CMV antigen stimulation. The genes are TRBV7-2 and TRBJ1-5; 7 bases are shared with TRBD1. CDR3 sequence (DNA): TGTGCCAGCAGCCGGATTAAATCAGGGGGAGTAGAGCCCCAGCATTTT. This gives the protein CASSRIKSGGVEPQHF.